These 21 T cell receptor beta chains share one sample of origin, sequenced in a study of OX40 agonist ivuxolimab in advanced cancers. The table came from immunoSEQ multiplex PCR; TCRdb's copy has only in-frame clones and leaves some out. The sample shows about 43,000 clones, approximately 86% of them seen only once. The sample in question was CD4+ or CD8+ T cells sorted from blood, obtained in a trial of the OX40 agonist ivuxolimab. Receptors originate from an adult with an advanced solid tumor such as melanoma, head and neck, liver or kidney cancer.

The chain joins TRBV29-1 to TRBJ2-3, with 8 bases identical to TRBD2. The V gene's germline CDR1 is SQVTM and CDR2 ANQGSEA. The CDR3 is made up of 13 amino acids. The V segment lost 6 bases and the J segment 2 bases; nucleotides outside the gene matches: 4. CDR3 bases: TGCAGCGTAGCACTAGCGGTCACAGATACGCAGTATTTT. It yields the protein CSVALAVTDTQYF.

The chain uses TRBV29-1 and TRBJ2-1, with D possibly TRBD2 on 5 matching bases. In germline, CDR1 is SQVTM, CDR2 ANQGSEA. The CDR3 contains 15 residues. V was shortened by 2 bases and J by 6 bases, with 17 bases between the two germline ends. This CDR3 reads CSVEPASLSGNEQFF. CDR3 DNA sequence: TGCAGCGTTGAACCCGCTAGCCTCTCGGGCAATGAGCAGTTCTTC.

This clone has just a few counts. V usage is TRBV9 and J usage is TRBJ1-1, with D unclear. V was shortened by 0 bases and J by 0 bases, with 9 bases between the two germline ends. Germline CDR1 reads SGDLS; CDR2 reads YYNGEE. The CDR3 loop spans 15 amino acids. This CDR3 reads CASSVVAQLNTEAFF. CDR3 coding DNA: TGTGCCAGCAGCGTAGTCGCACAACTGAACACTGAAGCTTTCTTT.

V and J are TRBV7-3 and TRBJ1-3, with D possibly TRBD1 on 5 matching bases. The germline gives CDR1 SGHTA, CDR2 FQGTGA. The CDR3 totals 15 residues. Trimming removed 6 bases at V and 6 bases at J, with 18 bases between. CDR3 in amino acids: CASSFSGARENTIYF. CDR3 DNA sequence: TGTGCCAGCAGTTTCAGTGGGGCGAGGGAAAACACCATATATTTT.

CDR3 in amino acids: CASSLETSERYNEQFF. As DNA, the CDR3 is TGTGCCAGCAGCTTGGAAACTAGCGAGAGGTACAATGAGCAGTTCTTC. This chain uses TRBV5-6 with TRBJ2-1, with TRBD2 matching over 7 bases. CDR3 length: 16 amino acids. Germline V lookup: CDR1 SGHDT, CDR2 YYEEEE. Unmatched junction bases numbered 7, after V lost 0 bases and J lost 4 bases. The full variable domain, its missing parts supplied by reference TRBV5-6 and TRBJ2-1, is DAGVTQSPTHLIKTRGQQVTLRCSPKSGHDTVSWYQQALGQGPQFIFQYYEEEERQRGNFPDRFSGHQFPNYSSELNVNALLLGDSALYLCASSLETSERYNEQFFGPGTRLTVL.

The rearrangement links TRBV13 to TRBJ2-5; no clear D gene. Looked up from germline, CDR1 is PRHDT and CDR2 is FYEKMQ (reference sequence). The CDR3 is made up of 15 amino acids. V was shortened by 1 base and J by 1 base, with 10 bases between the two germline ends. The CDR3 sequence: CASSLVIDSQETQYF. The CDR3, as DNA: TGTGCCAGCAGCTTAGTGATTGATAGCCAAGAGACCCAGTACTTC.

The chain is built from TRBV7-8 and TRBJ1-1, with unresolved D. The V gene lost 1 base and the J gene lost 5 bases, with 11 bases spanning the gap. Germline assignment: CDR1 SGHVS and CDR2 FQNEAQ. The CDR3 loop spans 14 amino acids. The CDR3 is CASSLVLEATEAFF. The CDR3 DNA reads TGTGCCAGCAGCTTAGTGTTAGAGGCGACTGAAGCTTTCTTT.

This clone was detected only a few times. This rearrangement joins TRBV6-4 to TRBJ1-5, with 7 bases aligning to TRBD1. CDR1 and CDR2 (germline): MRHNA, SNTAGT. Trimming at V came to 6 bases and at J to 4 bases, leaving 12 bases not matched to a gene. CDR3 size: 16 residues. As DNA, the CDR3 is TGTGCCAGCAGCGAAGAGGCCGGGACAGCTAATCAGCCCCAGCATTTT. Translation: CASSEEAGTANQPQHF.

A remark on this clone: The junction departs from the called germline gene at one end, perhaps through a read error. CDR3 bases: TGTGCCAGCAGTGACTGGACGAGCTTT. This translates into CASSDWTSF. V gene TRBV6-5 combines with J gene TRBJ1-1; D gene ambiguous. The CDR3 has 9 residues. Germline CDR1 reads MNHEY; CDR2 reads SVGAGI.

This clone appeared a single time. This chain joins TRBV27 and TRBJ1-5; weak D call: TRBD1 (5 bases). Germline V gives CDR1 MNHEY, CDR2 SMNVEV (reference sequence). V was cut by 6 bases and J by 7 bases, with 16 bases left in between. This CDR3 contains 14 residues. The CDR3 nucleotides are TGTGCCAGCAGCCCCGGGGCCGACGGACAGCCCCAGCATTTT. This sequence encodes CASSPGADGQPQHF.

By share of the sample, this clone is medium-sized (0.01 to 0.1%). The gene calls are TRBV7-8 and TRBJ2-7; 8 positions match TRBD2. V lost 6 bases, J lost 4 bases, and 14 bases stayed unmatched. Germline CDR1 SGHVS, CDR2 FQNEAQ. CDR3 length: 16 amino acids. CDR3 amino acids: CASSIRGGLLLYEQYF. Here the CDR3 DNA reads TGTGCCAGCAGTATCCGGGGGGGGCTTCTCTTATACGAGCAGTACTTC.

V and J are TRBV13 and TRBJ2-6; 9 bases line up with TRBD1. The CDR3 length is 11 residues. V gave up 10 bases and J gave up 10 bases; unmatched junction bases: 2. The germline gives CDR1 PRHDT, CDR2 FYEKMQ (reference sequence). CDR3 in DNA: TGTGCCACCGGACAGGGGAACGTCCTGACTTTC. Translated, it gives CATGQGNVLTF.

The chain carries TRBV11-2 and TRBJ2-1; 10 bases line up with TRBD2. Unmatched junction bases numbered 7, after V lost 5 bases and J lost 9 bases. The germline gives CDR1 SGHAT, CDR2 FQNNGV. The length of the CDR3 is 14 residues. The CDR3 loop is CASSGSGRALEQFF. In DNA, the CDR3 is TGTGCCAGCAGCGGGAGCGGGAGGGCACTTGAGCAGTTCTTC. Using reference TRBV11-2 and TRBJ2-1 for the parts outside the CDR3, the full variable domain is EAGVAQSPRYKIIEKRQSVAFWCNPISGHATLYWYQQILGQGPKLLIQFQNNGVVDDSQLPKDRFSAERLKGVDSTLKIQPAKLEDSAVYLCASSGSGRALEQFFGPGTRLTVL.

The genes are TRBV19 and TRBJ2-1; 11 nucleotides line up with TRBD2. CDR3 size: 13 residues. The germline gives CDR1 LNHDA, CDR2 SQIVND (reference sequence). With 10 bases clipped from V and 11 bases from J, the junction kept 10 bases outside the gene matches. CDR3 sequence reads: CATSGLAVLKQFF. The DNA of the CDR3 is TGTGCCACCTCGGGACTAGCGGTATTAAAGCAGTTCTTC. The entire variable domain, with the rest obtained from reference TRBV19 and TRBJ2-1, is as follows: DGGITQSPKYLFRKEGQNVTLSCEQNLNHDAMYWYRQDPGQGLRLIYYSQIVNDFQKGDIAEGYSVSREKKESFPLTVTSAQKNPTAFYLCATSGLAVLKQFFGPGTRLTVL.

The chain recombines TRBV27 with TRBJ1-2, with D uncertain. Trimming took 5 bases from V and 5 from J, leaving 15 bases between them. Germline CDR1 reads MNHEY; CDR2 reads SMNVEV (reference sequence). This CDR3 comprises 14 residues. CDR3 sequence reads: CASSPGLQAYGYTF. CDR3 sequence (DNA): TGTGCCAGCAGTCCCGGGCTGCAAGCTTATGGCTACACCTTC.

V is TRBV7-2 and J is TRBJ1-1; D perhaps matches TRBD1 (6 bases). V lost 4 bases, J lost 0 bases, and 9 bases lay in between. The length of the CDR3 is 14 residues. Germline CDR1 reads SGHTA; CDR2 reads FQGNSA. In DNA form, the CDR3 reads TGTGCCAGCAGCTCACAGGGAGTGAACACTGAAGCTTTCTTT. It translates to CASSSQGVNTEAFF.

DNA for the CDR3: TGTGCCAGCAGCAACGGGACTAGCGGGATCTACGAGCAGTACGTC. It is translated as CASSNGTSGIYEQYV. The chain has TRBV21-1 and TRBJ2-7; the table gives TRBD2 as D, unverified against the DNA. TRBV21-1 is a recognized pseudogene. This CDR3 region has 15 residues.

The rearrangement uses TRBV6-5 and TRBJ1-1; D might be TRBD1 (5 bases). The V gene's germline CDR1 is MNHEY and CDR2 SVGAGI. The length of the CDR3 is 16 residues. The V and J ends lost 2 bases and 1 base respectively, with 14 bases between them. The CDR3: CASSYESRGGNTEAFF. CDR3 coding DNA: TGTGCCAGCAGTTACGAATCTCGGGGGGGGAACACTGAAGCTTTCTTT.

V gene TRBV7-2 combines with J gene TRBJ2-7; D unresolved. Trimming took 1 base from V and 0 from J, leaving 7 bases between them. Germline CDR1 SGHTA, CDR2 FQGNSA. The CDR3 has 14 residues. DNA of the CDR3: TGTGCCAGCAGCTTAGATTTAGGCTCCTACGAGCAGTACTTC. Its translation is CASSLDLGSYEQYF.

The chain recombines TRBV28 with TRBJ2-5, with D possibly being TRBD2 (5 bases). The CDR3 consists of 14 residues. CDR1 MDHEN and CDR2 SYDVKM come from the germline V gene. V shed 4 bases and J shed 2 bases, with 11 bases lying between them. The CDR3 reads CASSSEGYQETQYF. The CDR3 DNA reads TGTGCCAGCAGTTCCGAGGGTTATCAAGAGACCCAGTACTTC. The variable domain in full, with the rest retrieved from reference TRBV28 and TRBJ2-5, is DVKVTQSSRYLVKRTGEKVFLECVQDMDHENMFWYRQDPGLGLRLIYFSYDVKMKEKGDIPEGYSVSREKKERFSLILESASTNQTSMYLCASSSEGYQETQYFGPGTRLLVL.

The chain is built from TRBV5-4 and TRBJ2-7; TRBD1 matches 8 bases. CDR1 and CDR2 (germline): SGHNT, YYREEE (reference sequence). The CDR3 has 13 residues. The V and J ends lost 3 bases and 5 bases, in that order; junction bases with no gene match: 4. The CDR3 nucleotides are TGTGCCAGCAGCTCCGGGACAGGTCACGAGCAGTACGTC. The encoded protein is CASSSGTGHEQYV.